This TCR beta chain is drawn from a study of human T cells and chemical hapten exposure. Across the study: There were weekly diphenylcyclopropenone doses to the scalp for patients throughout the roughly 24-week study.

There are a few counts of this clonotype. Antigen specificity is unknown. Study findings and constraints: Large CDR3 similarity clusters arose significantly more often from expanded TCRs than from controls.

The CDR3 is made up of 15 amino acids. Germline values: CDR1 SGHRS, CDR2 YFSETQ. Trimming took off 5 bases at V and 4 bases at J, with 19 bases between the two ends. Per the original data handling: Sequenced samples showed a median of approximately 96,000 TCRs each, with counts running from around 25,000 to 690,000. TCRdb processed the RACE reads anew with MiXCR; each CDR3 protein has one entry. TCRdb's processing, not the authors' own work, is the source of the V and J calls. The table records a few hundred thousand distinct CDR3 sequences, around 6% of them present only once. The time point was: patch test 2, 6 weeks after DPC sensitization. Treatment: therapeutic diphenylcyclopropenone sensitization with weekly scalp DPC. The study enrolled 18 to 70-year-old alopecia patients suitable for DPC.

This sequence was found in a woman between 18 and 29 years old with alopecia areata. Some clones in this sample may be carry-over from other donors' samples. Sequences were derived from whole blood, sampled in connection with sensitization to the hapten diphenylcyclopropenone (DPC). The J gene is TRBJ2-7, the V gene TRBV5-1, with D perhaps TRBD1 (5 bases). CDR3 nucleotides: TGCGCCAGCAGTTATGGGGCCTCGGCTAGTTACGAGCAGTACTTC. Residues: CASSYGASASYEQYF.